The 29 T cell receptor beta chains listed next were all sequenced from one sample in a study of cytomegalovirus exposure and HLA in healthy donors. Sequencing was performed with immunoSEQ multiplex PCR; in TCRdb, only in-frame clones are kept and a portion is missing. The sample holds approximately 220,000 clones; roughly 84% are singletons and the top ten take around 15%. Specimen: PBMCs. Receptors were obtained from a woman aged 25 to 39 in good health and CMV-seropositive.

This rearrangement joins TRBV27 to TRBJ2-7; D remains ambiguous. Germline CDR1 and CDR2: MNHEY and SMNVEV (reference sequence). Trimming removed 3 bases from V and 3 bases from J, with 12 bases in between. The CDR3 consists of 14 residues. For the CDR3, the DNA is TGTGCCAGCAGTTTGGTTAGCACCGGCTACGAGCAGTACTTC. Amino acids: CASSLVSTGYEQYF.

In its sample, this clone was seen once. The rearrangement uses TRBV19 and TRBJ2-2; 8 bases agree with TRBD2. This CDR3 is built from 15 residues. The germline V gene has CDR1 LNHDA and CDR2 SQIVND (reference sequence). V gave up 5 bases and J gave up 1 base; unmatched junction bases: 3. The chain's CDR3 is CASSPTSGNTGELFF. In DNA form, the CDR3 reads TGTGCCAGTAGTCCCACTAGCGGGAACACCGGGGAGCTGTTTTTT. Using reference TRBV19 and TRBJ2-2 for the parts outside the CDR3, the full variable domain is DGGITQSPKYLFRKEGQNVTLSCEQNLNHDAMYWYRQDPGQGLRLIYYSQIVNDFQKGDIAEGYSVSREKKESFPLTVTSAQKNPTAFYLCASSPTSGNTGELFFGEGSRLTVL.

This chain joins TRBV10-1 and TRBJ1-5; 10 bases are a match to TRBD1. Trimming at V came to 4 bases and at J to 6 bases, leaving 9 bases not matched to a gene. The CDR3 has 16 residues. Germline V CDR1 and CDR2: WNHNN, SYGVQD (reference sequence). CDR3 region: CASSANRDRGGQPQHF. The DNA of the CDR3 is TGCGCCAGCAGTGCAAACCGGGACAGGGGAGGTCAGCCCCAGCATTTT.

The CDR3 region has the DNA TGCGCCAGCAGCTTGGCACAGGGGTACGAGCAGTACTTC. Translated: CASSLAQGYEQYF. This chain joins TRBV5-1 and TRBJ2-7; TRBD1 agrees at 7 bases. The germline V gene has CDR1 SGHRS and CDR2 YFSETQ. This CDR3 comprises 13 residues. V lost 0 bases to trimming and J lost 4 bases; unmatched junction nucleotides: 1.

The chain links TRBV7-3 to TRBJ2-3, with 7 positions matching TRBD2. The CDR3 consists of 16 residues. V gave up 5 bases and J gave up 0 bases; unmatched junction bases: 8. Germline assignment: CDR1 SGHTA and CDR2 FQGTGA. DNA for the CDR3: TGTGCCAGCAGCACCTGGGGGGGAACTAGCACAGATACGCAGTATTTT. Its protein is CASSTWGGTSTDTQYF.

The rearrangement joins TRBV27 to TRBJ2-2; 7 bases match TRBD2. Unmatched junction bases numbered 8, after V lost 3 bases and J lost 7 bases. This CDR3 is built from 15 residues. The germline gives CDR1 MNHEY, CDR2 SMNVEV (reference sequence). CDR3 bases: TGTGCCAGCAGTTTTCAGGCGGGAGCCCTCGGGGAGCTGTTTTTT. Protein: CASSFQAGALGELFF.

The chain has TRBV4-1 and TRBJ2-7; 13 nucleotides line up with TRBD2. The CDR3 loop spans 15 amino acids. Germline CDR1 is MGHRA and CDR2 is YSYEKL. V was clipped by 3 bases and J by 1 base; unmatched bases: 0. CDR3 sequence (DNA): TGCGCCAGCAGCCAGGGACTAGCGGGGTCCTACGAGCAGTACTTC. Protein: CASSQGLAGSYEQYF.

The genes are TRBV28 and TRBJ1-5, with no clear D. V lost 2 bases, J lost 7 bases, and 15 bases lay in between. Germline lookup yields CDR1 MDHEN and CDR2 SYDVKM. The length of the CDR3 is 15 residues. The CDR3, as DNA: TGTGCCAGCAGTTTAATAGGGAAAGGCTGGCAGCCCCAGCATTTT. Translated: CASSLIGKGWQPQHF.

The J gene is TRBJ1-1, the V gene TRBV6-7; a possible D gene is TRBD1 (5 bases). TRBV6-7 belongs to the ORF category, with a function that is uncertain. Between the trimmed V and J ends, which lost 5 bases and 7 bases, there was a span of 14 bases. The CDR3 loop spans 13 amino acids. Here the CDR3 DNA reads TGTGCCAGCAGTCGCGTGGGGGGAGGTGAAGCTTTCTTT. The encoded protein is CASSRVGGGEAFF.

This clone was found a few times. The genes are TRBV29-1 and TRBJ2-1; 11 nucleotides agree with TRBD2. V lost 5 bases to trimming and J lost 9 bases; unmatched junction nucleotides: 6. This CDR3 is built from 13 residues. The germline V gene encodes CDR1 SQVTM and CDR2 ANQGSEA. This CDR3 is CSVPQLAGAEQFF. The CDR3 DNA reads as TGCAGCGTTCCGCAACTAGCGGGAGCTGAGCAGTTCTTC.

A word on this clone: An end of the junction does not agree with germline; a read error may underlie this. The chain is built from TRBV7-6 and TRBJ2-1; no reliable D call. Germline loops: CDR1 SGHVS, CDR2 FNYEAQ. This CDR3 is 11 amino acids long. CDR3 residues: CASSLGDSRVF. The CDR3 coding sequence is TGTGCCAGCAGCTTAGGCGACTCCCGGGTCTTC.

The CDR3 nucleotides read TGTGCCTGGAGGGAGTCTGGAAAGGGTTTTATTCAGCCCCAGCATTTT. Protein: CAWRESGKGFIQPQHF. The chain employs TRBV30 and TRBJ1-5, with D unresolved. This CDR3 has 16 residues. V lost 3 bases and J 6 bases, leaving 21 bases between the germline ends. Per the germline V gene, CDR1 is GTSNPN and CDR2 is SVGIG (reference sequence). Looking up the rest from reference TRBV30 and TRBJ1-5 gives the full variable domain: SQTIHQWPATLVQPVGSPLSLECTVEGTSNPNLYWYRQAAGRGLQLLFYSVGIGQISSEVPQNLSASRPQDRQFILSSKKLLLSDSGFYLCAWRESGKGFIQPQHFGDGTRLSIL.

V and J are TRBV14 and TRBJ2-7; D is perhaps TRBD1 (5 bases). Trimming left V 1 base short and J 5 bases short, with 15 bases between. CDR1 is SGHDN, CDR2 FVKESK, per germline. CDR3 length: 15 amino acids. The CDR3 sequence is CASSQAPGRIDEQYF. The CDR3 DNA reads TGTGCCAGCAGCCAAGCCCCAGGGCGTATCGACGAGCAGTACTTC.

The gene calls are TRBV4-1 and TRBJ2-7; D not resolved. The CDR3 contains 15 residues. Trimming stripped 3 bases from V and 0 bases from J, with 12 bases between. Germline assignment: CDR1 MGHRA and CDR2 YSYEKL. CDR3 nucleotide sequence: TGCGCCAGCAGCCAGTTGACACCACCCTCCTACGAGCAGTACTTC. Its translation is CASSQLTPPSYEQYF.

The rearrangement joins TRBV18 to TRBJ1-2; TRBD1 might be the D (5 bases). This CDR3 spans 16 amino acids. Germline CDR1 and CDR2: KGHSH and LQKENI. With 3 bases removed from V and 4 bases from J, the gap between germline ends came to 18 bases. CDR3 amino acids: CASSPGGTLGSYGYTF. CDR3 DNA: TGTGCCAGCTCACCCGGCGGGACTCTGGGATCCTATGGCTACACCTTC.

The genes are TRBV4-1 and TRBJ1-1; 7 positions agree with TRBD1. The trim removed 4 bases at V and 4 bases at J, leaving 9 bases unmatched. This CDR3 is built from 15 residues. The germline gives CDR1 MGHRA, CDR2 YSYEKL. CDR3 in DNA: TGCGCCAGCAGCCCGCCGACAGGGTCGGGCACTGAAGCTTTCTTT. It translates to CASSPPTGSGTEAFF.

This clone was recorded a few times. The chain recombines TRBV6-5 with TRBJ1-5, with D uncertain. V was shortened by 0 bases and J by 7 bases, with 7 bases between the two germline ends. This CDR3 has 13 residues. Germline V gene data show CDR1 as MNHEY and CDR2 as SVGAGI. CDR3 nucleotides: TGTGCCAGCAGTTACTCTTCCCGACAGCCCCAGCATTTT. Translating it yields CASSYSSRQPQHF.

The chain combines TRBV7-6 with TRBJ2-1; 7 nucleotides match TRBD2. The J segment lost 6 bases and the V segment lost 1 base, leaving 3 bases of the junction unmatched. Per germline, CDR1 SGHVS and CDR2 FNYEAQ. This CDR3 region has 14 residues. The CDR3: CASSLDRLANEQFF. CDR3 coding DNA: TGTGCCAGCAGCTTAGATCGACTAGCCAATGAGCAGTTCTTC.

The CDR3 reads CASSLDPQNYGYTF. The CDR3 nucleotides are TGCGCCAGCAGCTTGGACCCCCAAAACTATGGCTACACCTTC. This rearrangement joins TRBV5-1 to TRBJ1-2; D call uncertain. Germline values: CDR1 SGHRS, CDR2 YFSETQ. The CDR3 is made up of 14 amino acids. Trimming took 0 bases from V and 2 from J, leaving 8 bases between them.

V is TRBV29-1 and J is TRBJ2-1; TRBD2 might be the D (5 bases). V gave up 7 bases and J gave up 0 bases, with 22 bases separating them. The germline CDR1 and CDR2 sequences are SQVTM and ANQGSEA. The CDR3 is made up of 17 amino acids. In nucleotides, the CDR3 is TGCAGCGACCCTCGGATTCAGTCAGCGGACTCCTACAATGAGCAGTTCTTC. Its protein is CSDPRIQSADSYNEQFF.

This chain connects TRBV6-6 to TRBJ1-3; TRBD1 is a possible D gene (5 bases). Deletions cut 7 bases from V and 4 bases from J, with 11 bases between. Germline CDR1 and CDR2: MNHNY and SVGAGI (reference sequence). This CDR3 has 13 residues. The CDR3 sequence: CASTAGPGNTIYF. For the CDR3, the DNA is TGTGCCAGCACCGCAGGGCCCGGAAACACCATATATTTT.

The V gene is TRBV11-2, the J gene TRBJ1-1, with 11 bases that match TRBD1. Germline CDR1 and CDR2: SGHAT and FQNNGV. The trim removed 10 bases at V and 1 base at J, leaving 2 bases unmatched. This CDR3 region has 13 residues. The CDR3 coding sequence is TGTGCCACGGACAGGGGGCCGAACACTGAAGCTTTCTTT. The encoded protein is CATDRGPNTEAFF.

This clone has only one observation. The CDR3 coding sequence is TGTGCCAGCAGTACGGACAGGGGGAGGGTTCCCGACTATGGCTACACCTTC. Amino acids: CASSTDRGRVPDYGYTF. The rearrangement uses TRBV6-4 and TRBJ1-2; 10 bases agree with TRBD1. CDR3 length: 17 amino acids. V shed 5 bases and J 3 bases; nucleotides not matched to a gene: 12. Germline values: CDR1 MRHNA, CDR2 SNTAGT.

The chain has TRBV29-1 and TRBJ2-5; no definite D call. Germline lookup yields CDR1 SQVTM and CDR2 ANQGSEA. The CDR3 consists of 13 residues. The V end was cut by 6 bases, the J end by 2 bases, with 13 bases between. The CDR3 DNA sequence: TGCAGCGTCCCACTGGCCGAGCAAGAGACCCAGTACTTC. Protein sequence: CSVPLAEQETQYF.

The rearrangement uses TRBV28 and TRBJ2-7; TRBD2 aligns across 11 bases. The germline gives CDR1 MDHEN, CDR2 SYDVKM. V lost 5 bases to trimming and J lost 3 bases; unmatched junction nucleotides: 0. This CDR3 spans 13 amino acids. The CDR3 nucleotides are TGTGCCAGCAGTGGACTAGCGGGCTACGAGCAGTACTTC. Amino acid sequence: CASSGLAGYEQYF.

The chain recombines TRBV30 with TRBJ2-7, with 7 nucleotides matching TRBD1. Looked up from germline, CDR1 is GTSNPN and CDR2 is SVGIG (reference sequence). This CDR3 is 12 amino acids long. V was clipped by 0 bases and J by 12 bases; unmatched bases: 8. The CDR3 protein is CAWSVLSDRAYF. The CDR3 DNA follows: TGTGCCTGGAGTGTATTAAGTGACAGGGCGTACTTC.

With regard to this clone: At one end the junction does not follow the germline gene, possibly because of a read error. The chain carries TRBV29-1 and TRBJ2-5; no clear D gene. This CDR3 contains 13 residues. Germline V gene sequence: CDR1 SQVTM, CDR2 ANQGSEA. The chain's CDR3 is CSVIHLERAISDF. The CDR3 DNA is TGCAGCGTCATCCATCTAGAACGGGCGATCTCGGACTTC.

The genes are TRBV2 and TRBJ2-7; D may be TRBD1 (6 bases). Trimming took 0 bases from V and 1 from J, leaving 10 bases between them. Germline V lookup: CDR1 SNHLY, CDR2 FYNNEI. The length of the CDR3 is 15 residues. The CDR3 region is CASSEAIRGSYEQYF. In DNA, the CDR3 is TGTGCCAGCAGTGAAGCGATAAGGGGGTCCTACGAGCAGTACTTC.

The chain combines TRBV7-3 with TRBJ2-7, with D perhaps being TRBD1 or TRBD2 (6 bases each). V was trimmed by 0 bases and J by 4 bases, leaving 16 bases between them. Germline-derived CDR1 and CDR2 are SGHTA and FQGTGA. The CDR3 is 16 residues long. CDR3 sequence: CASSLTGGTAWYEQYF. DNA of the CDR3: TGTGCCAGCAGCTTAACGGGGGGCACTGCGTGGTACGAGCAGTACTTC.